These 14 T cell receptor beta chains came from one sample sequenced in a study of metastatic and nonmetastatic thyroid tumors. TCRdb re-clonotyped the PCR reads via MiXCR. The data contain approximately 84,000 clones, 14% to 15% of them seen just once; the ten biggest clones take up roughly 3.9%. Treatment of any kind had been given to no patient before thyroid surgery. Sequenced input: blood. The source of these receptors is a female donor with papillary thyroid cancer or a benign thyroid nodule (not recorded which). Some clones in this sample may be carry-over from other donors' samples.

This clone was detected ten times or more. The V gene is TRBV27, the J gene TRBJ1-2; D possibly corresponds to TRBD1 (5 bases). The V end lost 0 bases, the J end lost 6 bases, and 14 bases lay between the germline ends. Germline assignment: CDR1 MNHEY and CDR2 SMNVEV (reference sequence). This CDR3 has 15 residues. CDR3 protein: CASSLSVRGRDGYTF. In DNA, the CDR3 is TGTGCCAGCAGTTTATCCGTCCGGGGCAGGGATGGCTACACCTTC.

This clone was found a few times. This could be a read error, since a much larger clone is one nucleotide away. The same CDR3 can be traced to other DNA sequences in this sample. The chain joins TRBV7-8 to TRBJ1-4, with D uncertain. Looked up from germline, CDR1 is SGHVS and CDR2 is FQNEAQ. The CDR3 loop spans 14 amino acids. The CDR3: CASRWGSANEKLFF. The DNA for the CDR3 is TGTGCCAGCAGATGGGGAAGTGCTAATGAAAAACTGTTCTTT.

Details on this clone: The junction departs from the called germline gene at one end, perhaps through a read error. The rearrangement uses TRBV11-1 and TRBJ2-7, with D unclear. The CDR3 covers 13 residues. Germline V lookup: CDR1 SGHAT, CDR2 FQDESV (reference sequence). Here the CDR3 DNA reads TGTGACAGCAGCCACAAATACTCCTACGAGCAGTACTTC. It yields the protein CDSSHKYSYEQYF.

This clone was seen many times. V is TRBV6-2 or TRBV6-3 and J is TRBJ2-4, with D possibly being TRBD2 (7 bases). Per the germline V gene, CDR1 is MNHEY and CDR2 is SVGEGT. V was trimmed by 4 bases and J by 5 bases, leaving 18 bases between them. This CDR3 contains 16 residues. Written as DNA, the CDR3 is TGTGCCAGCAGTTCCGAGGGGCGGGGGCTTCAAAACATTCAGTACTTC. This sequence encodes CASSSEGRGLQNIQYF.

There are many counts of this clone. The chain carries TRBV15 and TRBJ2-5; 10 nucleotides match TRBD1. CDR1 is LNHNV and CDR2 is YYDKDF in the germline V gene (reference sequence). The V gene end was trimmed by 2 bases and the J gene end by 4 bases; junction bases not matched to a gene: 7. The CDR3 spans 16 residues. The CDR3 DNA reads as TGTGCCACCAGCAGAACCTTAGGACAGGGGGGAGAGACCCAGTACTTC. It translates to CATSRTLGQGGETQYF.

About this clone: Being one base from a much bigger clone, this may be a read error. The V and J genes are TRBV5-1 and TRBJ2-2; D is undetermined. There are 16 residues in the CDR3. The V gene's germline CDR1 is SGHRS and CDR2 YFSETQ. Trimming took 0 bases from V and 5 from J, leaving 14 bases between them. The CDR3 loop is CASSLGLSDGTGELFF. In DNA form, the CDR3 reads TGCGCCAGCAGCTTGGGGCTCTCCGATGGGACCGGGGAGCTGTTTTTT.

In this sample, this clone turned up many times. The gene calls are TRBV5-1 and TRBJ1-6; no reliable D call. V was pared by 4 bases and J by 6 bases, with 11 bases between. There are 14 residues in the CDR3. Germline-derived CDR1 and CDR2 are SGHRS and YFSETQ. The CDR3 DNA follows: TGCGCCAGCAGCCGGAGGGAGGGTAATTCACCCCTCCACTTT. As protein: CASSRREGNSPLHF.

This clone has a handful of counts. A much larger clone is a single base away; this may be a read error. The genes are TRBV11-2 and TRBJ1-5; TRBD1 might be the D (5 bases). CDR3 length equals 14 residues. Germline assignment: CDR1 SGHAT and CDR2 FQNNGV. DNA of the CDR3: TGTGCCAGCAGATTAGATTTGGGGGTTCAGCCCCAGCATTTT. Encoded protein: CASRLDLGVQPQHF.

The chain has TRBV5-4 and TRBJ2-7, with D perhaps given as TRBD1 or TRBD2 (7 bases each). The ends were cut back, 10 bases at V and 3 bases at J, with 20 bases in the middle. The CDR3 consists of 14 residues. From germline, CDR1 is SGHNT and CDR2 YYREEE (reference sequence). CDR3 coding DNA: TGTGCCTCCCGGGGGAGGGACAGACACTACGAGCAGTACTTC. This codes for CASRGRDRHYEQYF.

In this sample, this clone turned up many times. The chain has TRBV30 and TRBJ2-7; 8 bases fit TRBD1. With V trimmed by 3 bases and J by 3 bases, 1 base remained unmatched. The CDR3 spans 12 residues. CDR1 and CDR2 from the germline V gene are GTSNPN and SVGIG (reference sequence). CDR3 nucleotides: TGTGCCTGGAGCGGGACAGGCTACGAGCAGTACTTC. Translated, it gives CAWSGTGYEQYF. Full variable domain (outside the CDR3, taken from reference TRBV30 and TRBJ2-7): SQTIHQWPATLVQPVGSPLSLECTVEGTSNPNLYWYRQAAGRGLQLLFYSVGIGQISSEVPQNLSASRPQDRQFILSSKKLLLSDSGFYLCAWSGTGYEQYFGPGTRLTVT.

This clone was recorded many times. CDR3 region: CSAPGDRNTEAFF. The DNA of the CDR3 is TGCAGTGCTCCAGGGGATCGGAACACTGAAGCTTTCTTT. The chain joins TRBV20-1 to TRBJ1-1; D perhaps matches TRBD1 (6 bases). The V gene lost 5 bases and the J gene lost 1 base, with 11 bases spanning the gap. Germline assignment: CDR1 DFQATT and CDR2 SNEGSKA (reference sequence). This CDR3 spans 13 amino acids.

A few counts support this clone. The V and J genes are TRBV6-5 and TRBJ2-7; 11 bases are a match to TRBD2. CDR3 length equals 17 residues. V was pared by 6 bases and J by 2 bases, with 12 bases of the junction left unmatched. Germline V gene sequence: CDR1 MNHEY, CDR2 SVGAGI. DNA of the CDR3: TGTGCCAGCAGCTTAGCGGGGGGGTTGAGACCTACCTACGAGCAGTACTTC. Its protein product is CASSLAGGLRPTYEQYF.

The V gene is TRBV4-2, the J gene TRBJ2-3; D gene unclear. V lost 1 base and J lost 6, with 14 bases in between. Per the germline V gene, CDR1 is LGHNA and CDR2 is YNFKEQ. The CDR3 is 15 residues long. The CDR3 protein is CASSQVPTRGDTQYF. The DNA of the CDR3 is TGTGCCAGCAGCCAAGTCCCCACGCGTGGGGATACGCAGTATTTT.

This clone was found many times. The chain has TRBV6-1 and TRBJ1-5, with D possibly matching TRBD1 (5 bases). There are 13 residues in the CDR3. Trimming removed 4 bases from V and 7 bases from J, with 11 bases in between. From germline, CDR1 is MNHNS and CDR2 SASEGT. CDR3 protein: CASSATEGQPQHF. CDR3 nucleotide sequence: TGTGCCAGCAGTGCTACGGAGGGGCAGCCCCAGCATTTT.